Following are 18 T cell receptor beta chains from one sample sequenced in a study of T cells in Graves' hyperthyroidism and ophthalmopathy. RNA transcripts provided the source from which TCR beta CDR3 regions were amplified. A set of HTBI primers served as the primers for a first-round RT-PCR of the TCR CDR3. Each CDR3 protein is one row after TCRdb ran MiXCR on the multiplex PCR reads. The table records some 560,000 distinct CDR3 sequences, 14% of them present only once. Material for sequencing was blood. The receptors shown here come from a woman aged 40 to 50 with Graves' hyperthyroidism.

CDR3 bases: TGTGCCAGCAGTTTACAATCTAGCGGAAGCACAGATACGCAGTATTTT. Its protein is CASSLQSSGSTDTQYF. This chain uses TRBV7-3 with TRBJ2-3; TRBD2 agrees at 7 bases. With 6 bases clipped from V and 0 bases from J, the junction kept 9 bases outside the gene matches. The CDR3 contains 16 residues. Germline CDR1 and CDR2: SGHTA and FQGTGA.

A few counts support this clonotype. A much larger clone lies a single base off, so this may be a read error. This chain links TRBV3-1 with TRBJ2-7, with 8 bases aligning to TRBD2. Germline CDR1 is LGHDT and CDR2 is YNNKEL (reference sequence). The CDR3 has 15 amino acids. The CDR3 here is CAGSEGGLAPGKQYF. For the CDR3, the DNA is TGTGCCGGCAGCGAAGGTGGACTAGCTCCCGGCAAGCAGTACTTC.

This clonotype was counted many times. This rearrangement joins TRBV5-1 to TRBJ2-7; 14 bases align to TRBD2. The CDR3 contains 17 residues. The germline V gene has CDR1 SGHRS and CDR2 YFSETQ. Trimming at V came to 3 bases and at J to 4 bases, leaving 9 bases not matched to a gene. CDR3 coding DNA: TGCGCCAGCAGCTACACCGGGACTAGCGGGAGTTCGTACGAGCAGTACTTC. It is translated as CASSYTGTSGSSYEQYF.

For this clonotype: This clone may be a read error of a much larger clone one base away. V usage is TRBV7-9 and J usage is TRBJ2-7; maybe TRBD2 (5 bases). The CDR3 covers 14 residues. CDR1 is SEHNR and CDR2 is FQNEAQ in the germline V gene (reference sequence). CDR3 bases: TGTGCCAGCAGCATCGACGGAGGCTCCTACGAGCAGTGCTTC. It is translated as CASSIDGGSYEQCF.

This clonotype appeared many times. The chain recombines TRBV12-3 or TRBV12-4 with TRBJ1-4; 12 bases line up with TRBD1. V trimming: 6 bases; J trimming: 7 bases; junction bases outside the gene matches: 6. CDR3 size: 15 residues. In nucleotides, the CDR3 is TGTGCCAGCAGACGGGACAGGGGGCAATTTGAAAAACTGTTTTTT. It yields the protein CASRRDRGQFEKLFF.

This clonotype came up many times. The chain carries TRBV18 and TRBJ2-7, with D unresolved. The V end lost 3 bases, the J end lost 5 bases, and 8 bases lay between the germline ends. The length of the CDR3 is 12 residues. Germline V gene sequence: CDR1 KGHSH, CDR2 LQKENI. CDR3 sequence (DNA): TGTGCCAGCTCACCCACCCCCGACGAGCAGTACTTC. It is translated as CASSPTPDEQYF.

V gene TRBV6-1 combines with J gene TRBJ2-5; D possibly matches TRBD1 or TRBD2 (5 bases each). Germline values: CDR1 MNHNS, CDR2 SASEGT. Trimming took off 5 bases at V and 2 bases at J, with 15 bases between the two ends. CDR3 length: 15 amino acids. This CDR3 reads CASSPRGGSQETQYF. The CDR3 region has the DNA TGTGCCAGCAGTCCCCGGGGCGGATCTCAAGAGACCCAGTACTTC.

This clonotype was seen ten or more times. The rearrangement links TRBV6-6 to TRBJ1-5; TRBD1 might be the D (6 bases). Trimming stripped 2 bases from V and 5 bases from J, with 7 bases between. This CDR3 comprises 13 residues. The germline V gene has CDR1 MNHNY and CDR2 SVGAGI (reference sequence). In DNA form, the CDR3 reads TGTGCCAGCAGTTACAACAGGGATCAGCCCCAGCATTTT. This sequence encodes CASSYNRDQPQHF.

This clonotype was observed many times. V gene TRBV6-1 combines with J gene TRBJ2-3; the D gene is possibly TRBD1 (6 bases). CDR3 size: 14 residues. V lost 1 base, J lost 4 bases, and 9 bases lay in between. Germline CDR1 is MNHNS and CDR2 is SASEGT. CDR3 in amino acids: CASSEDRAPDTQYF. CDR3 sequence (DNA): TGTGCCAGCAGTGAAGACAGGGCCCCAGATACGCAGTATTTT.

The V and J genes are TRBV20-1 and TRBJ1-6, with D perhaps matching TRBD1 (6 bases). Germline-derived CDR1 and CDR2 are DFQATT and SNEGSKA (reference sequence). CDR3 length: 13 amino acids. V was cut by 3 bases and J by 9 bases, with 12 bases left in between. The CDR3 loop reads CSARSEGVSPLHF. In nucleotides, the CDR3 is TGCAGTGCTAGGTCCGAGGGGGTTTCACCCCTCCACTTT.

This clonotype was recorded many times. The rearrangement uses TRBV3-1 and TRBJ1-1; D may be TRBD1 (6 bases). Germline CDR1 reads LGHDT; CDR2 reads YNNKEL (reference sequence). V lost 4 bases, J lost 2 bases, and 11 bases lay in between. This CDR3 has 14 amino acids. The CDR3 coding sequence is TGTGCCAGCAGCCGAAGACAGGACAACACTGAAGCTTTCTTT. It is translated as CASSRRQDNTEAFF.

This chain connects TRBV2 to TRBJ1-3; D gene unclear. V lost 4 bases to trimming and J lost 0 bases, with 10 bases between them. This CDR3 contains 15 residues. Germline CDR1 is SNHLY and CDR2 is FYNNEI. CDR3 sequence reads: CASSGTGISGNTIYF. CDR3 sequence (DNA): TGTGCCAGCAGTGGGACGGGGATCTCTGGAAACACCATATATTTT.

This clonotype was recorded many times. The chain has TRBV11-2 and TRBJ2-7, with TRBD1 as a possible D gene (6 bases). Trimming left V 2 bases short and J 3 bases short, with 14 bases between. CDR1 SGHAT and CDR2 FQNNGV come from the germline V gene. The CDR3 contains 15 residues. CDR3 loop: CASSLTGTGYYEQYF. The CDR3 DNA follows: TGTGCCAGCAGCTTAACAGGGACGGGGTACTACGAGCAGTACTTC.

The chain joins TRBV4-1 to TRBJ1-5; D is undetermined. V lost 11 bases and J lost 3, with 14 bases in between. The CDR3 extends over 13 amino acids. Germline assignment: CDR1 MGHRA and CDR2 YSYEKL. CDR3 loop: CALTSRLNQPQHF. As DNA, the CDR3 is TGCGCCCTGACAAGCAGACTCAATCAGCCCCAGCATTTT.

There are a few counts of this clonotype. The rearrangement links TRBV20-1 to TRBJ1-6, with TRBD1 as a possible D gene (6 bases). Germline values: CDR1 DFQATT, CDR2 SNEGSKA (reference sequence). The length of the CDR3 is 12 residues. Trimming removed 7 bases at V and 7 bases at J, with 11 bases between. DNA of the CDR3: TGCAGTGGGTCGGGGGGCAATTCACCCCTCCACTTT. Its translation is CSGSGGNSPLHF.

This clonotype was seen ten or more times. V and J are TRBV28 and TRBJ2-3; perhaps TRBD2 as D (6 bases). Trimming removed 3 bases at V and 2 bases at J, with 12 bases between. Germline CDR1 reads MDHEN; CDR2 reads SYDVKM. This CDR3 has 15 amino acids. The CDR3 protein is CASSFRDSFTDTQYF. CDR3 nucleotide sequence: TGTGCCAGCAGTTTCAGGGACTCATTCACAGATACGCAGTATTTT.

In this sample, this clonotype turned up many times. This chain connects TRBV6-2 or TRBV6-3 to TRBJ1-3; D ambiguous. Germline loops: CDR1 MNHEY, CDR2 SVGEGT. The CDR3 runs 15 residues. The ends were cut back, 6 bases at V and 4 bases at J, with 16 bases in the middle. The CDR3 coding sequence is TGTGCCAGCAGCCAGCGGACGGCCGTGGGAAACACCATATATTTT. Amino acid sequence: CASSQRTAVGNTIYF.

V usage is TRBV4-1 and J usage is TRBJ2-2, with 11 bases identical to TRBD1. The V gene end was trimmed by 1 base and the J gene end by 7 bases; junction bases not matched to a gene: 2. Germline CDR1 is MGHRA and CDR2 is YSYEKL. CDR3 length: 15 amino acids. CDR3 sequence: CASSQGTGGLGELFF. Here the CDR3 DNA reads TGCGCCAGCAGCCAAGGGACAGGGGGCCTCGGGGAGCTGTTTTTT.